This T cell receptor (beta chain) was identified during a study of shared clonotypes between healthy human individuals. Notes on the study in general: Against clonotypes common to all four donors, non-shared ones had lower generation probabilities. Owing to a small donor count, the genetic and exposure-history diversity represented was limited.

Profiling relied on immunoSEQ multiplex PCR, and the TCRdb table lists in-frame clones only, not all of them. Of around 650,000 clones listed, 95% to 97% were seen once; the top ten hold approximately 0.1%. The naive CD8 subset, CD45RO-negative cells positively selected for CCR7, excluded terminally differentiated effector memory CD45RA+ cells. As concerns this clone: Antigen unknown.

What was sequenced was naive CD8+ T cells sorted from blood. The sequence was collected from a woman in her thirties in good health.

CDR3 residues: CASSLGVETVAKNIQYF. The CDR3 DNA reads TGTGCCAGCAGCTTAGGGGTGGAGACAGTAGCCAAAAACATTCAGTACTTC. The chain joins TRBV7-9 to TRBJ2-4; a weak D match, TRBD1 (5 bases). The CDR3 sequence is 17 residues long. CDR1 is SEHNR, CDR2 FQNEAQ, per germline (reference sequence). V was shortened by 1 base and J by 0 bases, with 13 bases between the two germline ends.